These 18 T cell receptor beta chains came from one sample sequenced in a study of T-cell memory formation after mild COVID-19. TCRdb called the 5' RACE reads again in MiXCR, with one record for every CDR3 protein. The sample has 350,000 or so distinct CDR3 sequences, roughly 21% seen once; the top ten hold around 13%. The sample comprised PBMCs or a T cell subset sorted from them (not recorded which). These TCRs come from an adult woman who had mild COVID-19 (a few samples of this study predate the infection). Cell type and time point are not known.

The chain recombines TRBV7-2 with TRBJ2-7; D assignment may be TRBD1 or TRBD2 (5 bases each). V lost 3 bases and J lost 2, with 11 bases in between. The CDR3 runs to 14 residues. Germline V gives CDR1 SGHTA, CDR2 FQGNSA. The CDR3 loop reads CASSFGTLPYEQYF. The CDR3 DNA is TGTGCCAGCAGCTTCGGGACGTTACCCTACGAGCAGTACTTC.

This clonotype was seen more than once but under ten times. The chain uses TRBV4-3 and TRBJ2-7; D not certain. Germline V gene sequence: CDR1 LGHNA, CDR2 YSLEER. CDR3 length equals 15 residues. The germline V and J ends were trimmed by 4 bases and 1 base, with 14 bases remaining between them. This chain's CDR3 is CASSLSRMASYEQYF. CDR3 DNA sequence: TGCGCCAGCAGCCTCTCCCGAATGGCTTCCTACGAGCAGTACTTC.

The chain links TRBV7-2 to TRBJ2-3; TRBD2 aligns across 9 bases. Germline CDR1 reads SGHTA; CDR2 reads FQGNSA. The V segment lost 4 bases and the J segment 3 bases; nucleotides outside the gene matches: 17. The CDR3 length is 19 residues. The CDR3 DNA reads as TGTGCCAGCAGCTCCTCTCTTGGGGGCGGGAGGGCCGGTACAGATACGCAGTATTTT. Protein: CASSSSLGGGRAGTDTQYF.

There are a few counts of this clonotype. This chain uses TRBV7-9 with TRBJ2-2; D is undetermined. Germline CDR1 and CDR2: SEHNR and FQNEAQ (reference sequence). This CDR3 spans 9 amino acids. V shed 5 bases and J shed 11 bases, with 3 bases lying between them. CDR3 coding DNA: TGTGCCAGCAGCCGAGAGCTGTTTTTT. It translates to CASSRELFF.

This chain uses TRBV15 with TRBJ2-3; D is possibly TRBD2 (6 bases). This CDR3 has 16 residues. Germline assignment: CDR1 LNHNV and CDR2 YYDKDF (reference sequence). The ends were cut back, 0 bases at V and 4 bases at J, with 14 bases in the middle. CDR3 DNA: TGTGCCACCAGCAGAGATTTGGAGGGACGACCAGATACGCAGTATTTT. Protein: CATSRDLEGRPDTQYF.

The CDR3 DNA sequence: TGTGCCTGGACAAGGGACGGAAGCTCCTACGAGCAGTACTTC. Protein: CAWTRDGSSYEQYF. V usage is TRBV30 and J usage is TRBJ2-7; D is tentatively TRBD1 or TRBD2 (5 bases each). Germline V gives CDR1 GTSNPN, CDR2 SVGIG (reference sequence). The V end lost 4 bases, the J end lost 0 bases, and 13 bases lay between the germline ends. CDR3 size: 14 residues. Based on the CDR3 plus reference TRBV30 and TRBJ2-7, the full variable domain is SQTIHQWPATLVQPVGSPLSLECTVEGTSNPNLYWYRQAAGRGLQLLFYSVGIGQISSEVPQNLSASRPQDRQFILSSKKLLLSDSGFYLCAWTRDGSSYEQYFGPGTRLTVT.

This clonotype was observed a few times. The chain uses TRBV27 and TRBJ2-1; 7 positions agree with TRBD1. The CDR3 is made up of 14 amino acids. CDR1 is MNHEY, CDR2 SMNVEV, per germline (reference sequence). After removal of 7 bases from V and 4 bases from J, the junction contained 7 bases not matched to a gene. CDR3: CASTRQGAYNEQFF. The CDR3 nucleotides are TGTGCCAGCACCCGACAGGGAGCTTACAATGAGCAGTTCTTC.

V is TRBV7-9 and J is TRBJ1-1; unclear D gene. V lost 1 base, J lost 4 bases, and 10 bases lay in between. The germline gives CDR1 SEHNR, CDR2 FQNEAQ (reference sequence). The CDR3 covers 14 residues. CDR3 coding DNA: TGTGCCAGCAGCTTAGAGTCGGGTTCCACTGAAGCTTTCTTT. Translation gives CASSLESGSTEAFF. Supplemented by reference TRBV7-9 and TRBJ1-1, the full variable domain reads DTGVSQNPRHKITKRGQNVTFRCDPISEHNRLYWYRQTLGQGPEFLTYFQNEAQLEKSRLLSDRFSAERPKGSFSTLEIQRTEQGDSAMYLCASSLESGSTEAFFGQGTRLTVV.

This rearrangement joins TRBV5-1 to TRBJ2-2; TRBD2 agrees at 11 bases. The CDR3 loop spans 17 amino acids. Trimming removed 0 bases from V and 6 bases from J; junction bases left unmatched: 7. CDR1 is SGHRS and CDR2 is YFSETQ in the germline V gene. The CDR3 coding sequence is TGCGCCAGCAGCTTGGGGTCGGGACTAGCGGTCTCCGGGGAGCTGTTTTTT. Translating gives CASSLGSGLAVSGELFF. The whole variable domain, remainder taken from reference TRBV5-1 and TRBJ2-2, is KAGVTQTPRYLIKTRGQQVTLSCSPISGHRSVSWYQQTPGQGLQFLFEYFSETQRNKGNFPGRFSGRQFSNSRSEMNVSTLELGDSALYLCASSLGSGLAVSGELFFGEGSRLTVL.

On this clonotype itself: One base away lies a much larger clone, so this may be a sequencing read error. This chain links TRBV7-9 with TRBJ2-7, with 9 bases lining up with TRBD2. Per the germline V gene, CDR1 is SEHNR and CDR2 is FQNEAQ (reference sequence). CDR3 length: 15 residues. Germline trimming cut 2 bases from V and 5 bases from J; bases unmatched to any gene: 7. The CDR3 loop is CASSLSSGIFHEQYF. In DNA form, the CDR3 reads TGTGCCAGCAGCTTATCTAGCGGGATTTTCCACGAGCAGTACTTC. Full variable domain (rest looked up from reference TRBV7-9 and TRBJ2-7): DTGVSQNPRHKITKRGQNVTFRCDPISEHNRLYWYRQTLGQGPEFLTYFQNEAQLEKSRLLSDRFSAERPKGSFSTLEIQRTEQGDSAMYLCASSLSSGIFHEQYFGPGTRLTVT.

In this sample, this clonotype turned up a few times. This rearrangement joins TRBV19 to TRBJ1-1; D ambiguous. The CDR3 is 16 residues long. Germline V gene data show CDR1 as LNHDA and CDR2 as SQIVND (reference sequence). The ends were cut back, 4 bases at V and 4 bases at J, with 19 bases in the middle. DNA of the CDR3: TGTGCCAGTAGTAACGGGGTTCGGGGAGGCGCCACTGAAGCTTTCTTT. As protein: CASSNGVRGGATEAFF.

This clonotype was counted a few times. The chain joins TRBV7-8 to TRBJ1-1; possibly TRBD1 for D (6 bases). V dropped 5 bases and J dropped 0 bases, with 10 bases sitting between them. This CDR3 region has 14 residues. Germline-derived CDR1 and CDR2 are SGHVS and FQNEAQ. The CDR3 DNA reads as TGTGCCAGCAGCACGGACAGATTGAACACTGAAGCTTTCTTT. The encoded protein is CASSTDRLNTEAFF.

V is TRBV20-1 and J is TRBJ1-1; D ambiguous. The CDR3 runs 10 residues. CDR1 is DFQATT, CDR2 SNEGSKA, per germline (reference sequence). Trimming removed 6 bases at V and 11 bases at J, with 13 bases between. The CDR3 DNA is TGCAGTGCGGACGGAGTCGGGGCTTTCTTT. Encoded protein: CSADGVGAFF.

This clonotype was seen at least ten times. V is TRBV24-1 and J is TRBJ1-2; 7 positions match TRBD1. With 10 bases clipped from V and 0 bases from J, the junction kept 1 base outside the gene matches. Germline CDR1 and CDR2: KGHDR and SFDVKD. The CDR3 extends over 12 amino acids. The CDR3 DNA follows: TGTGCCACGCAGGGGGCTAACTATGGCTACACCTTC. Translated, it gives CATQGANYGYTF.

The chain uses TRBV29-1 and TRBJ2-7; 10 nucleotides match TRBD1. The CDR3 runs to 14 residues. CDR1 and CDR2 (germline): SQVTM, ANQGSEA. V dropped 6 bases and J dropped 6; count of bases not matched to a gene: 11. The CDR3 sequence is CSVSIGTGAVEQYF. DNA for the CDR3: TGCAGCGTGTCCATTGGGACAGGGGCGGTCGAGCAGTACTTC.

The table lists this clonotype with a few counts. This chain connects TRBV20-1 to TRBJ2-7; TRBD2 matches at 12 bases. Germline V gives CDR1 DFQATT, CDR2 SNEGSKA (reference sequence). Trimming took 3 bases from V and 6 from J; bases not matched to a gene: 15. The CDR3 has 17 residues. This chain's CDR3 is CSARASWTSGNPLEQYF. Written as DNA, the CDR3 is TGCAGTGCTAGGGCCTCCTGGACTAGCGGGAACCCCCTCGAGCAGTACTTC.

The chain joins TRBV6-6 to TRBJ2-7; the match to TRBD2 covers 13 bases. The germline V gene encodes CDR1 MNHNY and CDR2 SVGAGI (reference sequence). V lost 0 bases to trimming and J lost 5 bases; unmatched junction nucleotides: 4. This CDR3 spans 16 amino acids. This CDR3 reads CASSYSTSGRTNEQYF. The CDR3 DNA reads TGTGCCAGCAGTTACTCGACTAGCGGGAGGACAAACGAGCAGTACTTC.

This chain's CDR3 is CASTLSGAGAYEQYF. DNA of the CDR3: TGTGCCAGCACACTCTCTGGGGCGGGAGCCTACGAGCAGTACTTC. The chain has TRBV6-5 and TRBJ2-7, with 7 positions matching TRBD2. The CDR3 extends over 15 amino acids. Germline V gene lookup returns CDR1 MNHEY and CDR2 SVGAGI. J lost 2 bases, V lost 7 bases, and 11 bases had no gene match.